This paragraph covers one T cell receptor beta chain sequence. Its matching antigen is unknown. This specimen belongs to a study of shared clonotypes between healthy human individuals. Overall study context: The study enrolled two women and three men aged 18 to 49. Each donor's CD8 memory used one plate, CD8 naive two, each CD4 subset three. Findings of the study overall: The study sampled only blood, and tissue repertoires likely differ.

CD45RO-negative CD8 cells positively selected for CCR7 made up the naive population, which excluded terminally differentiated effector memory CD45RA+ cells. Each cell subset's genomic DNA was divided evenly among several immunoSEQ plates. Sequenced by immunoSEQ multiplex PCR; TCRdb stores in-frame clones only, minus some. The sample lists about 650,000 clones; nearly 97% were seen once. The sample consisted of naive CD8+ T cells sorted from blood. The clonotype was recovered from a woman younger than 45 in good health.

The CDR3 sequence is CASSFYGTAYEQYF. CDR3 coding DNA: TGTGCCAGCAGCTTCTACGGGACAGCCTACGAGCAGTACTTC. The J gene is TRBJ2-7, the V gene TRBV7-8; 7 nucleotides line up with TRBD1. Germline V gene sequence: CDR1 SGHVS, CDR2 FQNEAQ. The CDR3 consists of 14 residues. V gave up 3 bases and J gave up 2 bases; unmatched junction bases: 4.